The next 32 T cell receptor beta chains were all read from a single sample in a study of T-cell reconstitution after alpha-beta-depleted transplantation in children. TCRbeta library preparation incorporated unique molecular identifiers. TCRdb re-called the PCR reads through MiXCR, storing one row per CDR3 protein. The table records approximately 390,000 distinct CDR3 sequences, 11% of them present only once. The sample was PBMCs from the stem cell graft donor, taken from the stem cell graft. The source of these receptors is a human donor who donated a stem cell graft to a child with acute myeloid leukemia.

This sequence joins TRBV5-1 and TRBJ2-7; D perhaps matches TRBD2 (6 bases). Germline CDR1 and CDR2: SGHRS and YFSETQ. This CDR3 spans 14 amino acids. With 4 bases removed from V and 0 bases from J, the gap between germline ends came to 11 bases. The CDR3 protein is CASSLPSASYEQYF. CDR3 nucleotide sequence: TGCGCCAGCAGCCTTCCTAGCGCCTCCTACGAGCAGTACTTC.

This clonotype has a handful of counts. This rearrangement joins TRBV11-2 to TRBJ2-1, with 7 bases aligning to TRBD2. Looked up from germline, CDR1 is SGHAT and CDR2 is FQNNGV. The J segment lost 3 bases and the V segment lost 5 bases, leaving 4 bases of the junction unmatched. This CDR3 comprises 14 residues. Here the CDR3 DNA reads TGTGCCAGCAGCCCTAGCGGTCTCTACAATGAGCAGTTCTTC. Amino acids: CASSPSGLYNEQFF.

The CDR3, as DNA: TGTGCCAGCAGCCCCGGGACATTTAAAGGTGTAACAGATACGCAGTATTTT. Amino acid sequence: CASSPGTFKGVTDTQYF. V gene TRBV7-3 combines with J gene TRBJ2-3; possible D gene TRBD1, 6 bases. V lost 5 bases and J 3 bases, leaving 21 bases between the germline ends. Per germline, CDR1 SGHTA and CDR2 FQGTGA. This CDR3 spans 17 amino acids. Drawing the rest from reference TRBV7-3 and TRBJ2-3, the complete variable domain is GAGVSQTPSNKVTEKGKYVELRCDPISGHTALYWYRQSLGQGPEFLIYFQGTGAADDSGLPNDRFFAVRPEGSVSTLKIQRTERGDSAVYLCASSPGTFKGVTDTQYFGPGTRLTVL.

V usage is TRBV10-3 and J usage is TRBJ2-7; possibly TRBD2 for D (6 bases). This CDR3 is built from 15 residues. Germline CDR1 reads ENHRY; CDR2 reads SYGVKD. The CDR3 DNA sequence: TGTGCAAGTCGGGACCTCGGGGGAAACGGTTACGAGCAGTACTTC. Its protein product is CASRDLGGNGYEQYF.

CDR3 DNA: TGTGCCAGCTCACGGTCAGGAAACACTGAAGCTTTCTTT. This translates into CASSRSGNTEAFF. V usage is TRBV25-1 and J usage is TRBJ1-1, with D hard to call. Germline CDR1 and CDR2: MGHDK and SYGVNS. The CDR3 loop spans 13 amino acids. Trimming cost V 8 bases and J 2 bases, with 12 bases left between them.

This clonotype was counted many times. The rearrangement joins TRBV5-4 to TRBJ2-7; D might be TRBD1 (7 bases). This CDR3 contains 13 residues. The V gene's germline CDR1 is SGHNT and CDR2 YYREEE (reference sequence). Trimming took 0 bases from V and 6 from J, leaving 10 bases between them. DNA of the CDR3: TGTGCCAGCAGCTTGGACAGGGGAGGCGAGCAGTACTTC. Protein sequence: CASSLDRGGEQYF.

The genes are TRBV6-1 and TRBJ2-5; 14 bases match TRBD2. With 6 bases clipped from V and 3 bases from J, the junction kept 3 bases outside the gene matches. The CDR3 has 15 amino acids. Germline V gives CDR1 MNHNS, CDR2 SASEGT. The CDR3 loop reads CASSRTSGGKETQYF. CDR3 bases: TGTGCCAGCAGCCGGACTAGCGGGGGGAAAGAGACCCAGTACTTC.

As DNA, the CDR3 is TGTGCCATCAGCTTAGGGGACTACAATGAGCAGTTCTTC. This translates into CAISLGDYNEQFF. The chain has TRBV10-3 and TRBJ2-1; possible D gene TRBD1, 5 bases. Trimming removed 6 bases from V and 3 bases from J, with 9 bases in between. Germline-derived CDR1 and CDR2 are ENHRY and SYGVKD. There are 13 residues in the CDR3.

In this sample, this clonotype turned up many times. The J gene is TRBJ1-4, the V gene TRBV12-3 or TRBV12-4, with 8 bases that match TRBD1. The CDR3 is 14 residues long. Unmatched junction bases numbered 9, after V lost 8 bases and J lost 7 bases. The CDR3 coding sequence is TGTGCCAGCTCCCGGACAGGGCCGGCTGAAAAACTGTTTTTT. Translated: CASSRTGPAEKLFF.

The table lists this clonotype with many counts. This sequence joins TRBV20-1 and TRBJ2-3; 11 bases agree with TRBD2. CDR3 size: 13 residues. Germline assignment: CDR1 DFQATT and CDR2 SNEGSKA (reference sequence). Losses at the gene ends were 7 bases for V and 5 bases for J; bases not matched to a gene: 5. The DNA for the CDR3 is TGCAGTGGGCTAGCGGGAGGAGTAGATACGCAGTATTTT. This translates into CSGLAGGVDTQYF.

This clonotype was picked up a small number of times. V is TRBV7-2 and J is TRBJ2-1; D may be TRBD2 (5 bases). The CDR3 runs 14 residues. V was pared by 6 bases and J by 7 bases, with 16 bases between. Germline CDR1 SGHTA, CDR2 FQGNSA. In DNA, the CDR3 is TGTGCCAGCAGGGTAAGAGCGGTCTCGAATGAGCAGTTCTTC. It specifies CASRVRAVSNEQFF. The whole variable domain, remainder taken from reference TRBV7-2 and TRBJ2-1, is GAGVSQSPSNKVTEKGKDVELRCDPISGHTALYWYRQSLGQGLEFLIYFQGNSAPDKSGLPSDRFSAERTGGSVSTLTIQRTQQEDSAVYLCASRVRAVSNEQFFGPGTRLTVL.

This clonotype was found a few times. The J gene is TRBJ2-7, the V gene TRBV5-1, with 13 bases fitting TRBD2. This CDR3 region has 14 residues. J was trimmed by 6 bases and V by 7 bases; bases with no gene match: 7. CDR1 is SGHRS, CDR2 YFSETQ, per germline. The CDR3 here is CASSGLAGEGEQYF. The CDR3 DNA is TGCGCCAGCTCCGGACTAGCGGGAGAGGGCGAGCAGTACTTC.

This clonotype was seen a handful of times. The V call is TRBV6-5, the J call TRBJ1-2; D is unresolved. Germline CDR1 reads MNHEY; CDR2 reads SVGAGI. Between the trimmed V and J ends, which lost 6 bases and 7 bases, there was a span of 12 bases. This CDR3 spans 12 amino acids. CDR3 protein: CASRSKLFGYTF. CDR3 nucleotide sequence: TGTGCCAGCAGAAGCAAACTTTTTGGCTACACCTTC.

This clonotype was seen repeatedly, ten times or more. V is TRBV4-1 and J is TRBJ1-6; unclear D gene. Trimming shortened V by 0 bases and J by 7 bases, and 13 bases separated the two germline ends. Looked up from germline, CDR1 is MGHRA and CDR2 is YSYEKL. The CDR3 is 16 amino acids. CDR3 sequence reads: CASSQEEARKNSPLHF. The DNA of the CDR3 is TGCGCCAGCAGCCAAGAAGAGGCCAGGAAGAATTCACCCCTCCACTTT.

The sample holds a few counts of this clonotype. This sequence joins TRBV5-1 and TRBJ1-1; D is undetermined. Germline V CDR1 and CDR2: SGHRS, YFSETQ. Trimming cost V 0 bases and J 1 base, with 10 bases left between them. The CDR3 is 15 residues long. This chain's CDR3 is CASSLAGLANTEAFF. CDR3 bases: TGCGCCAGCAGCTTGGCGGGGTTGGCGAACACTGAAGCTTTCTTT.

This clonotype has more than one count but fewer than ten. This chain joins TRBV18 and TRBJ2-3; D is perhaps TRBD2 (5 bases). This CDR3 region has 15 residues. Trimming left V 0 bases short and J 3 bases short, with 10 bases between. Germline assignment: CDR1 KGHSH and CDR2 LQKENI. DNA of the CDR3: TGTGCCAGCTCACCACCGCGGGCGTCAACAGATACGCAGTATTTT. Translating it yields CASSPPRASTDTQYF.

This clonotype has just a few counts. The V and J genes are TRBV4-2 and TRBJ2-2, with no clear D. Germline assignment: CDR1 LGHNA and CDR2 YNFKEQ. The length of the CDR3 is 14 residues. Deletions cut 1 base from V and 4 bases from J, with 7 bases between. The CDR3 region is CASSQVAPTGELFF. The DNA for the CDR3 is TGTGCCAGCAGCCAAGTAGCCCCCACCGGGGAGCTGTTTTTT.

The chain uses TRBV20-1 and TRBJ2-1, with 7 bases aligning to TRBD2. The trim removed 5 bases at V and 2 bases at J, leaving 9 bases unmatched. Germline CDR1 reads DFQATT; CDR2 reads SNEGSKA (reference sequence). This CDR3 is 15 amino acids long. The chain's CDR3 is CSAQGGLGTYNEQFF. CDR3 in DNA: TGCAGTGCTCAGGGCGGACTAGGGACCTACAATGAGCAGTTCTTC.

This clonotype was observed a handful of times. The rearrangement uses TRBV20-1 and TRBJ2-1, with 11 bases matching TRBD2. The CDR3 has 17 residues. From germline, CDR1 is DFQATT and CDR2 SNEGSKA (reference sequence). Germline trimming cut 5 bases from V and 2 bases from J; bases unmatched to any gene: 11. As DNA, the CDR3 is TGCAGTGCTCTCCGGACTAGCGGGCTTTCTACCTACAATGAGCAGTTCTTC. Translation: CSALRTSGLSTYNEQFF.

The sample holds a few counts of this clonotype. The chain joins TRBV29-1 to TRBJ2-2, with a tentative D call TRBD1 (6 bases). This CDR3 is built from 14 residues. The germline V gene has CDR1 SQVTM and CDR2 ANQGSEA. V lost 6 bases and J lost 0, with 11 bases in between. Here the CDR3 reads CSVGTSANTGELFF. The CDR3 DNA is TGCAGCGTGGGGACATCCGCGAACACCGGGGAGCTGTTTTTT.

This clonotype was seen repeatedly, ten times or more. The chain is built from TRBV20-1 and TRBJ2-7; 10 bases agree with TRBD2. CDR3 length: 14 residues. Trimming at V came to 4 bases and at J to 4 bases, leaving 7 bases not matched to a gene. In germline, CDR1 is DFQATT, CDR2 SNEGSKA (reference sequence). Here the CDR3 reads CSATPLAGTYEQYF. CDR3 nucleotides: TGCAGTGCTACCCCACTAGCGGGAACGTACGAGCAGTACTTC.

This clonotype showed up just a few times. The CDR3 is CASSFGPANEQFF. The CDR3 nucleotides are TGTGCCAGCAGTTTTGGGCCCGCCAATGAGCAGTTCTTC. This chain uses TRBV12-3 or TRBV12-4 with TRBJ2-1; D unclear. V gave up 3 bases and J gave up 6 bases, with 9 bases separating them. The CDR3 length is 13 residues.

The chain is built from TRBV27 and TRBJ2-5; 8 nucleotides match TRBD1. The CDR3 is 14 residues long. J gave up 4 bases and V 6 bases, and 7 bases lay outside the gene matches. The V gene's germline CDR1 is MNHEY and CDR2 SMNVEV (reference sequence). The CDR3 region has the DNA TGTGCCAGCAGCGGACAGGGACTTTTAGAGACCCAGTACTTC. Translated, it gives CASSGQGLLETQYF.

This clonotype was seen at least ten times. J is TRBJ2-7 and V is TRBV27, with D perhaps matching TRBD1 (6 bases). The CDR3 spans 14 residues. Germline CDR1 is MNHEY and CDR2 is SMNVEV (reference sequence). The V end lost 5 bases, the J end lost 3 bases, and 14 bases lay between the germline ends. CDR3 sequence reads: CASSPSGQNYEQYV. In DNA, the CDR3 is TGTGCCAGCAGTCCCTCTGGACAGAACTACGAGCAGTACGTC.

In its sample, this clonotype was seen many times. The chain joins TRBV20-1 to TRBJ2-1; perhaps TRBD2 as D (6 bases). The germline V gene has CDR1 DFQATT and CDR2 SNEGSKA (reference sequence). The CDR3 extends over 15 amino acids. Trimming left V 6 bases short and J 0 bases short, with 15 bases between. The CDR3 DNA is TGCAGTGCCGCCCCAACAGCGGGCTCCTACAATGAGCAGTTCTTC. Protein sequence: CSAAPTAGSYNEQFF.

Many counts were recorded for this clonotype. The CDR3 sequence is CSAGGAETSYEQYF. The CDR3 region has the DNA TGCAGTGCAGGAGGAGCAGAAACCTCCTACGAGCAGTACTTC. V gene TRBV20-1 combines with J gene TRBJ2-7, with D perhaps TRBD2 (5 bases). The CDR3 spans 14 residues. V was clipped by 6 bases and J by 0 bases, with 15 bases between them. The V gene's germline CDR1 is DFQATT and CDR2 SNEGSKA (reference sequence).

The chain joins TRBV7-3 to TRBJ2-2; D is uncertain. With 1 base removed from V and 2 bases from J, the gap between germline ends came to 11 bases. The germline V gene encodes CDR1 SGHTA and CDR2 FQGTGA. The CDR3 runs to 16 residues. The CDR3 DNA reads TGTGCCAGCAGCTTAAGGGCTGGAACTAACACCGGGGAGCTGTTTTTT. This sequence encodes CASSLRAGTNTGELFF.

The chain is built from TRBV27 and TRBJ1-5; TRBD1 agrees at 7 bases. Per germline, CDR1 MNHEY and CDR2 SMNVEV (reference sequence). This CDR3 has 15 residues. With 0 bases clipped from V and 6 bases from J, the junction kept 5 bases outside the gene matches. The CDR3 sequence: CASSLSVRGAQPQHF. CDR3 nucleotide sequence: TGTGCCAGCAGTTTATCCGTCAGGGGGGCTCAGCCCCAGCATTTT.

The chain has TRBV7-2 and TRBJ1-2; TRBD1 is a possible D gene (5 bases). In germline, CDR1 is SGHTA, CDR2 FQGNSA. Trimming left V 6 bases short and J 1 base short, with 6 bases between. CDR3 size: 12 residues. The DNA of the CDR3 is TGTGCCAGCAGGGGGGGTAACTATGGCTACACCTTC. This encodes CASRGGNYGYTF.

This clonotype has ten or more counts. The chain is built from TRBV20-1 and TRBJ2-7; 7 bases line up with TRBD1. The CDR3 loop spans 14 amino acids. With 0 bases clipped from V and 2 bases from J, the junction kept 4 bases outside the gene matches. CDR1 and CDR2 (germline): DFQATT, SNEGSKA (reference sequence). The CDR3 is CSARDLRGPYEQYV. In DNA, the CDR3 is TGCAGTGCTAGAGATTTAAGGGGGCCCTACGAGCAGTACGTC.

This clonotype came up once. CDR3 protein: CASSEDRAVMGNIQYF. The CDR3 DNA is TGTGCCAGCAGTGAGGACAGGGCTGTAATGGGAAACATTCAGTACTTC. The chain uses TRBV2 and TRBJ2-4; 8 bases fit TRBD1. The V gene's germline CDR1 is SNHLY and CDR2 FYNNEI. V lost 3 bases, J lost 6 bases, and 10 bases stayed unmatched. CDR3 length: 16 amino acids.

The CDR3 reads CASSWGSGSYEQYV. CDR3 nucleotides: TGTGCCAGCAGTTGGGGGTCGGGCTCCTACGAGCAGTACGTC. The chain joins TRBV6-5 to TRBJ2-7, with D perhaps matching TRBD1 or TRBD2 (5 bases each). Germline V gene sequence: CDR1 MNHEY, CDR2 SVGAGI. The CDR3 covers 14 residues. Trimming took 4 bases from V and 0 from J, leaving 10 bases between them.